The 23 T cell receptor beta chains reported below all come from one sample, sequenced in a study of monozygotic twins with inflammatory bowel disease. Reanalyzing the 5' RACE reads, TCRdb keeps one entry per CDR3 protein, without DNA. This table lists a few hundred thousand distinct CDR3 sequences. What was sequenced was blood. These receptor sequences come from a human donor with ulcerative colitis or Crohn's disease, or a healthy co-twin of an affected twin (not recorded which).

The rearrangement joins TRBV15 to TRBJ2-1. This CDR3 region has 14 residues. Germline V gene data show CDR1 as LNHNV and CDR2 as YYDKDF (reference sequence). The CDR3 reads CATSRDGPYNEQFF.

The chain employs TRBV30 and TRBJ2-2; TCRdb calls TRBD1, which cannot be checked without DNA. Per germline, CDR1 GTSNPN and CDR2 SVGIG (reference sequence). The CDR3 loop spans 15 amino acids. The CDR3 sequence: CAWDTGQGPAGELFF.

The chain combines TRBV4-1 with TRBJ2-5; lacking DNA, the TRBD1 call made by TCRdb goes unchecked. The length of the CDR3 is 18 residues. In germline, CDR1 is MGHRA, CDR2 YSYEKL. CDR3 sequence: CASSQRFWGDRKQETQYF.

This chain links TRBV18 with TRBJ2-1; TCRdb names TRBD1, which stays unverified in the absence of DNA. CDR1 is KGHSH and CDR2 is LQKENI in the germline V gene. This CDR3 spans 15 amino acids. The CDR3 here is CASSPPGGGYNEQFF.

This sequence joins TRBV12-3 or TRBV12-4 and TRBJ1-4; TCRdb reports TRBD1, a call that lacks DNA to check it against. The CDR3 spans 15 residues. CDR3 sequence reads: CASSNSGTGNEKLFF.

V and J are TRBV12-3 or TRBV12-4 and TRBJ2-2; TCRdb's D call, TRBD2, is unchecked because there is no DNA. The CDR3 runs to 12 residues. Here the CDR3 reads CASTLPGGGLFF.

The rearrangement joins TRBV12-3 or TRBV12-4 to TRBJ2-1; TCRdb names TRBD2, which stays unverified in the absence of DNA. The CDR3 loop spans 15 amino acids. The CDR3 sequence is CASSLSLAGGQGQFF.

The rearrangement joins TRBV19 to TRBJ2-3; without DNA, the TCRdb call of TRBD2 cannot be checked. The V gene's germline CDR1 is LNHDA and CDR2 SQIVND (reference sequence). The CDR3 runs to 17 residues. The CDR3 here is CASSSLEAGGLKDTQYF.

The rearrangement links TRBV7-9 to TRBJ1-1. The germline gives CDR1 SEHNR, CDR2 FQNEAQ (reference sequence). The CDR3 has 12 residues. The CDR3 protein is CASSLLNTEAFF.

The chain uses TRBV5-1 and TRBJ2-3. The CDR3 is 15 residues long. Looked up from germline, CDR1 is SGHRS and CDR2 is YFSETQ. Here the CDR3 reads CASSLIFGDTDTQYF.

V is TRBV20-1 and J is TRBJ2-1; TCRdb indicates TRBD2, and absent DNA this call remains unverified. The CDR3 loop spans 13 amino acids. Looked up from germline, CDR1 is DFQATT and CDR2 is SNEGSKA (reference sequence). The CDR3 protein is CSVRGAERNEQFF.

The V and J genes are TRBV6-5 and TRBJ1-2; as DNA is missing, the TRBD1 call by TCRdb cannot be tested. CDR1 is MNHEY, CDR2 SVGAGI, per germline. The CDR3 sequence is 13 residues long. CDR3: CASSYEGGGGYTF.

The V call is TRBV20-1, the J call TRBJ2-5; TCRdb calls TRBD2, which cannot be checked without DNA. CDR3 size: 13 residues. Germline loops: CDR1 DFQATT, CDR2 SNEGSKA (reference sequence). This CDR3 reads CSASGGARETQYF.

The rearrangement joins TRBV18 to TRBJ1-2; TCRdb lists TRBD1, though no DNA is available to test this call. The CDR3 length is 14 residues. CDR1 and CDR2 (germline): KGHSH, LQKENI. The CDR3 sequence is CASLTGVGNYGYTF.

The V call is TRBV7-3, the J call TRBJ2-1; TCRdb returns TRBD2, unconfirmable since there is no DNA. The CDR3 has 19 residues. Germline CDR1 is SGHTA and CDR2 is FQGTGA. CDR3 residues: CASSPEKIGLRSGVNEQFF.

The chain is built from TRBV6-2 or TRBV6-3 and TRBJ2-1; without DNA, the TCRdb call of TRBD2 cannot be checked. This CDR3 contains 15 residues. Looked up from germline, CDR1 is MNHEY and CDR2 is SVGEGT. The CDR3 region is CASSQLAGHDNEQFF.

This rearrangement joins TRBV5-1 to TRBJ1-1; TCRdb proposes TRBD1, but this gene call is untestable without DNA. Germline V gene data show CDR1 as SGHRS and CDR2 as YFSETQ. This CDR3 is 15 amino acids long. CDR3 protein: CASSSLDRGNTEAFF. The complete variable domain, with remaining parts taken from reference TRBV5-1 and TRBJ1-1, reads KAGVTQTPRYLIKTRGQQVTLSCSPISGHRSVSWYQQTPGQGLQFLFEYFSETQRNKGNFPGRFSGRQFSNSRSEMNVSTLELGDSALYLCASSSLDRGNTEAFFGQGTRLTVV.

The chain is built from TRBV7-2 and TRBJ2-1; the TRBD1 assignment by TCRdb is unverifiable without DNA. Per the germline V gene, CDR1 is SGHTA and CDR2 is FQGNSA. This CDR3 is built from 17 residues. The CDR3 sequence: CASSLAGSPSSYNEQFF.

This chain's CDR3 is CASSVYGSASGYNEQFF. V is TRBV9 and J is TRBJ2-1; the D call from TCRdb, TRBD2, cannot be confirmed without DNA. Germline assignment: CDR1 SGDLS and CDR2 YYNGEE. This CDR3 is 17 amino acids long.

The rearrangement uses TRBV5-6 and TRBJ2-1; TCRdb lists TRBD1, though no DNA is available to test this call. CDR1 is SGHDT, CDR2 YYEEEE, per germline. The CDR3 spans 16 residues. CDR3 amino acids: CASSLDRTGKMDEQFF.

This chain joins TRBV11-1 and TRBJ2-7; with no DNA, the TCRdb D assignment of TRBD2 cannot be verified. This CDR3 is built from 18 residues. The germline CDR1 and CDR2 sequences are SGHAT and FQDESV (reference sequence). CDR3 in amino acids: CASSLADESLSGSYEQYF.

The V gene is TRBV7-9, the J gene TRBJ1-5; TCRdb returns TRBD1, unconfirmable since there is no DNA. Germline CDR1 and CDR2: SEHNR and FQNEAQ (reference sequence). This CDR3 is built from 17 residues. The CDR3 loop reads CASSPGQGASSNQPQHF.

The CDR3 protein is CASSELSAGDNNEQFF. The V call is TRBV6-1, the J call TRBJ2-1; absent DNA, TCRdb's TRBD1 call cannot be checked. This CDR3 is built from 16 residues. Germline CDR1 reads MNHNS; CDR2 reads SASEGT.